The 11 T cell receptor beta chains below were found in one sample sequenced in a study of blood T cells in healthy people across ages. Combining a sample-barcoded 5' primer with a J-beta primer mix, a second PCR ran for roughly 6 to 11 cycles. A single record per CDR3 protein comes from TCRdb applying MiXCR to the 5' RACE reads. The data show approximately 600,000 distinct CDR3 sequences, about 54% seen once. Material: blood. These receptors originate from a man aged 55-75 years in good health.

The CDR3, as DNA: TGTGCCAGCAGCTTAGAGCAGGCTTCACCCCTCCACTTT. This gives the protein CASSLEQASPLHF. The gene calls are TRBV7-2 and TRBJ1-6, with no clear D. The CDR3 is 13 amino acids. Per germline, CDR1 SGHTA and CDR2 FQGNSA. Trimming shortened V by 1 base and J by 9 bases, and 7 bases separated the two germline ends.

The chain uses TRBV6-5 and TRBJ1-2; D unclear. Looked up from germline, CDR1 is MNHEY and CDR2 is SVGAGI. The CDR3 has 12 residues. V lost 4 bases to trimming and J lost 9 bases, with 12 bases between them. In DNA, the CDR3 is TGTGCCAGCAGTTCCCCCTCCGGTCGCTACACCTTC. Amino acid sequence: CASSSPSGRYTF.

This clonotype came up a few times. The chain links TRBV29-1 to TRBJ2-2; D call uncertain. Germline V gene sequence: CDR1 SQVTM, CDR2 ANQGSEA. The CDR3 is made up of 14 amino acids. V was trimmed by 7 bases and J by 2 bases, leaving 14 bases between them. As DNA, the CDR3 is TGCAGCGCCGATGTCGGGCCAAACACCGGGGAGCTGTTTTTT. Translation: CSADVGPNTGELFF.

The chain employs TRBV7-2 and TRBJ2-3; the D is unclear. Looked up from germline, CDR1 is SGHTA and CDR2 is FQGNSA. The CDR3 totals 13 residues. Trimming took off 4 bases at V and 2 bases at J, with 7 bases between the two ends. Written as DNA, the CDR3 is TGTGCCAGCAGCTCGTTAATCACAGATACGCAGTATTTT. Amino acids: CASSSLITDTQYF.

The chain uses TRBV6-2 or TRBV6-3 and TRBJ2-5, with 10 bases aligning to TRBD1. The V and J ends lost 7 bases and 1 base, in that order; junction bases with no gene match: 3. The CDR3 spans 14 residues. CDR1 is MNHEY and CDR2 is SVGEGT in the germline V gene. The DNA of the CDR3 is TGTGCCAGCAAACGGGACAGGGGCCAAGAGACCCAGTACTTC. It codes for CASKRDRGQETQYF.

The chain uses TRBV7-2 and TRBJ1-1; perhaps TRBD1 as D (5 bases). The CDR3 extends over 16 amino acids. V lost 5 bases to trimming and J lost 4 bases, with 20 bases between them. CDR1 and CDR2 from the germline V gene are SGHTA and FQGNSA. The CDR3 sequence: CASSRPGNEMSTEAFF. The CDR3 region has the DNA TGTGCCAGCAGCCGCCCAGGGAACGAAATGAGCACTGAAGCTTTCTTT.

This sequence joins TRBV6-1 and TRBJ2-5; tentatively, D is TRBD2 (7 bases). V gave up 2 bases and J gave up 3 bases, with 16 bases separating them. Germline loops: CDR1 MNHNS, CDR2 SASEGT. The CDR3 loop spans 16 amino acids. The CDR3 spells CASSESAGAAKETQYF. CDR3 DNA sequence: TGTGCCAGCAGTGAATCCGCGGGGGCCGCAAAAGAGACCCAGTACTTC.

This chain's CDR3 is CAISENRGTGELFF. CDR3 bases: TGTGCCATCAGTGAGAACAGGGGGACCGGGGAGCTGTTTTTT. This chain uses TRBV10-3 with TRBJ2-2; 8 bases match TRBD1. Germline values: CDR1 ENHRY, CDR2 SYGVKD. This CDR3 contains 14 residues. After removal of 2 bases from V and 5 bases from J, the junction contained 1 base not matched to a gene.

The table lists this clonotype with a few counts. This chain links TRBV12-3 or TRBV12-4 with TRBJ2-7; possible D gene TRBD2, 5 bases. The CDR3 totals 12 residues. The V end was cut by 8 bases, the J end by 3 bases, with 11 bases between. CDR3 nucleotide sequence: TGTGCCAGCGGGTTCGGGGACTACGAGCAGTACTTC. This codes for CASGFGDYEQYF.

The CDR3 bases are TGTGCCAGCAGCCCAGGCAGGGGGGGAGCTTTCTTT. The encoded protein is CASSPGRGGAFF. J is TRBJ1-1 and V is TRBV3-1, with TRBD1 matching over 7 bases. This CDR3 spans 12 amino acids. V gave up 4 bases and J gave up 10 bases; unmatched junction bases: 6. CDR1 and CDR2 from the germline V gene are LGHDT and YNNKEL (reference sequence).

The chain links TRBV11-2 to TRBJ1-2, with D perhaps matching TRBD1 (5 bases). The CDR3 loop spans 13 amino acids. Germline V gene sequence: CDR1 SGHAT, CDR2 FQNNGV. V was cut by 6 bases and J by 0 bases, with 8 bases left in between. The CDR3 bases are TGTGCCAGCAGACAGGCCACTAACTATGGCTACACCTTC. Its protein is CASRQATNYGYTF.